This T cell receptor (beta chain) was recovered during a study of blood T cells in healthy people across ages. From germline, CDR1 is SEHNR and CDR2 FQNEAQ (reference sequence). V trimming: 5 bases; J trimming: 9 bases; junction bases outside the gene matches: 4. CDR3 length: 12 amino acids. Primers used in a second PCR of roughly 6 to 12 cycles were a sample-barcoded 5' primer and a J-beta primer mix. TCRdb analysed the 5' RACE reads with MiXCR anew, one entry per CDR3 protein. The data contain about 1.4 million distinct CDR3 sequences, approximately 63% of them singletons. The sequence came from a man in his late teens or twenties in good health. The V gene is TRBV7-9, the J gene TRBJ2-1, with TRBD1 matching over 7 bases. Sequenced material: blood. The CDR3 sequence: CASSPTGLEQFF. CDR3 in DNA: TGTGCCAGCAGCCCGACAGGGCTTGAGCAGTTCTTC.